This entry lists 27 T cell receptor beta chains sequenced from one sample in a study of T-cell memory formation after mild COVID-19. TCRdb recomputed calls from the 5' RACE reads with MiXCR, one row per CDR3 protein. Among fewer than 250,000 distinct CDR3 sequences listed, around 25% were seen once. Sequences were obtained from PBMCs or a T cell subset sorted from them (not recorded which). The receptors shown here come from an adult woman who had mild COVID-19 (a few samples of this study predate the infection). Cell type and time point are not known.

Only a few counts were recorded for this clonotype. The rearrangement links TRBV15 to TRBJ2-5; 11 bases fit TRBD2. This CDR3 contains 16 residues. Per germline, CDR1 LNHNV and CDR2 YYDKDF (reference sequence). Trimming cost V 6 bases and J 4 bases; bases outside gene matches: 10. CDR3 in amino acids: CATSPLTSGMSETQYF. The DNA for the CDR3 is TGTGCCACCAGTCCCCTGACTAGCGGGATGTCAGAGACCCAGTACTTC.

The chain recombines TRBV5-1 with TRBJ2-1; D might be TRBD1 (5 bases). V was cut by 5 bases and J by 9 bases, with 18 bases left in between. Germline loops: CDR1 SGHRS, CDR2 YFSETQ. The CDR3 contains 14 residues. CDR3 amino acids: CASRPGAVYGEQFF. As DNA, the CDR3 is TGCGCCAGCAGGCCTGGGGCAGTTTACGGTGAGCAGTTCTTC. The full variable domain, in which reference TRBV5-1 and TRBJ2-1 provide the parts outside the CDR3, is KAGVTQTPRYLIKTRGQQVTLSCSPISGHRSVSWYQQTPGQGLQFLFEYFSETQRNKGNFPGRFSGRQFSNSRSEMNVSTLELGDSALYLCASRPGAVYGEQFFGPGTRLTVL.

The sample holds a few counts of this clonotype. CDR3 coding DNA: TGTGCCAGCAGGGGGAGCTTCCAAGAGACCCAGTACTTC. Protein: CASRGSFQETQYF. The gene calls are TRBV6-5 and TRBJ2-5; the D gene is possibly TRBD2 (5 bases). V was shortened by 6 bases and J by 1 base, with 9 bases between the two germline ends. The germline V gene has CDR1 MNHEY and CDR2 SVGAGI. This CDR3 region has 13 residues.

This clonotype was seen a few times. The chain couples TRBV5-1 to TRBJ2-4, with 8 bases aligning to TRBD1. CDR1 and CDR2 from the germline V gene are SGHRS and YFSETQ. V lost 0 bases and J lost 1; bases outside the gene matches: 6. The CDR3 length is 17 residues. The CDR3 DNA sequence: TGCGCCAGCAGCTTGGCCTTACAGGGGGGTGCCAAAAACATTCAGTACTTC. It encodes CASSLALQGGAKNIQYF.

A few counts support this clonotype. The chain joins TRBV7-9 to TRBJ2-7; no firm D call. CDR1 and CDR2 from the germline V gene are SEHNR and FQNEAQ (reference sequence). V was clipped by 5 bases and J by 5 bases, with 16 bases between them. The CDR3 is 14 residues long. The CDR3 region has the DNA TGTGCCAGCAGCCGACCGGGCCAAAGGGACGAGCAGTACTTC. Its translation: CASSRPGQRDEQYF.

This clonotype was observed once. V usage is TRBV7-2 and J usage is TRBJ2-7; D is possibly TRBD2 (6 bases). The ends were cut back, 1 base at V and 2 bases at J, with 12 bases in the middle. The germline V gene has CDR1 SGHTA and CDR2 FQGNSA. The CDR3 sequence is 15 residues long. CDR3 nucleotide sequence: TGTGCCAGCAGCTTAGTACTAGCTGGCCCCTACGAGCAGTACTTC. Translating gives CASSLVLAGPYEQYF.

This rearrangement joins TRBV24-1 to TRBJ2-1; D call uncertain. V dropped 3 bases and J dropped 5 bases, with 7 bases sitting between them. Germline V gene sequence: CDR1 KGHDR, CDR2 SFDVKD. This CDR3 contains 13 residues. In DNA, the CDR3 is TGTGCCACCAGTGATACGGATGACAATGAGCAGTTCTTC. Its protein is CATSDTDDNEQFF.

The chain has TRBV19 and TRBJ2-4; 8 bases line up with TRBD1. J was trimmed by 8 bases and V by 4 bases; bases with no gene match: 4. The V gene's germline CDR1 is LNHDA and CDR2 SQIVND (reference sequence). The CDR3 has 13 residues. CDR3 sequence reads: CASSTGQGDIQYF. The CDR3 DNA sequence: TGTGCCAGTAGTACCGGACAGGGAGACATTCAGTACTTC.

This clonotype was counted a single time. V is TRBV4-1 and J is TRBJ1-1; D may be TRBD1 (5 bases). The CDR3 runs to 16 residues. Germline-derived CDR1 and CDR2 are MGHRA and YSYEKL. Trimming stripped 1 base from V and 1 base from J, with 13 bases between. CDR3 nucleotides: TGCGCCAGCAGCCAAGTCGACAGCAGATCGAACACTGAAGCTTTCTTT. It encodes CASSQVDSRSNTEAFF.

The chain joins TRBV5-4 to TRBJ2-7, with D possibly being TRBD1 (6 bases). The germline V and J ends were trimmed by 4 bases and 0 bases, with 11 bases remaining between them. This CDR3 is 14 amino acids long. CDR1 SGHNT and CDR2 YYREEE come from the germline V gene (reference sequence). The CDR3 DNA follows: TGTGCCAGCAGCCCACAGGGAATCTCCTACGAGCAGTACTTC. Translating it yields CASSPQGISYEQYF.

Only a few counts were recorded for this clonotype. The chain has TRBV4-1 and TRBJ2-1, with 11 nucleotides matching TRBD2. The trim removed 5 bases at V and 6 bases at J, leaving 12 bases unmatched. The CDR3 extends over 17 amino acids. CDR1 is MGHRA and CDR2 is YSYEKL in the germline V gene. The CDR3 loop is CASSTLAGGPAVNEQFF. In DNA form, the CDR3 reads TGCGCCAGCAGCACGTTAGCGGGGGGGCCAGCGGTCAATGAGCAGTTCTTC.

The chain links TRBV7-2 to TRBJ2-1; D is unresolved. CDR3 length equals 13 residues. CDR1 is SGHTA and CDR2 is FQGNSA in the germline V gene. Deletions cut 6 bases from V and 5 bases from J, with 11 bases between. CDR3 region: CASSYWINNEQFF. Here the CDR3 DNA reads TGTGCCAGCAGTTACTGGATAAACAATGAGCAGTTCTTC.

This chain connects TRBV5-6 to TRBJ2-5; 8 bases are shared with TRBD2. Germline values: CDR1 SGHDT, CDR2 YYEEEE. The CDR3 has 17 residues. After removal of 1 base from V and 2 bases from J, the junction contained 10 bases not matched to a gene. DNA for the CDR3: TGTGCCAGCAGCTTGTACGGTAGCGGGGAAGCACAAGAGACCCAGTACTTC. Translated: CASSLYGSGEAQETQYF. Combining the CDR3 with reference TRBV5-6 and TRBJ2-5 gives the whole variable domain DAGVTQSPTHLIKTRGQQVTLRCSPKSGHDTVSWYQQALGQGPQFIFQYYEEEERQRGNFPDRFSGHQFPNYSSELNVNALLLGDSALYLCASSLYGSGEAQETQYFGPGTRLLVL.

V and J are TRBV7-9 and TRBJ2-7, with D possibly matching TRBD2 (6 bases). Deletions cut 3 bases from V and 3 bases from J, with 12 bases between. The germline V gene encodes CDR1 SEHNR and CDR2 FQNEAQ (reference sequence). This CDR3 has 14 residues. In nucleotides, the CDR3 is TGTGCCAGCAGCTTCACCGGGACTCTCTACGAGCAGTACTTC. Residues: CASSFTGTLYEQYF.

The rearrangement joins TRBV19 to TRBJ2-1, with D possibly matching TRBD2 (5 bases). Trimming cost V 5 bases and J 0 bases, with 11 bases left between them. Per germline, CDR1 LNHDA and CDR2 SQIVND (reference sequence). The CDR3 runs 15 residues. CDR3 sequence reads: CASSGRADSYNEQFF. The CDR3 region has the DNA TGTGCCAGTAGTGGGCGAGCGGACTCCTACAATGAGCAGTTCTTC.

Here the CDR3 DNA reads TGTGCCAGCAGCTTAGGGACAGGGGCTGGAAACACCATATATTTT. As protein: CASSLGTGAGNTIYF. This chain links TRBV7-2 with TRBJ1-3; 9 bases are shared with TRBD1. The length of the CDR3 is 15 residues. After removal of 1 base from V and 2 bases from J, the junction contained 0 bases not matched to a gene. The germline gives CDR1 SGHTA, CDR2 FQGNSA.

The gene calls are TRBV27 and TRBJ1-1; 7 bases map to TRBD1. The CDR3 is made up of 15 amino acids. The V and J ends lost 6 bases and 4 bases, in that order; junction bases with no gene match: 11. Germline CDR1 and CDR2: MNHEY and SMNVEV (reference sequence). CDR3 loop: CASRGQTGLRTEAFF. CDR3 nucleotide sequence: TGTGCCAGCAGGGGGCAGACAGGGTTGCGCACTGAAGCTTTCTTT.

This clonotype was observed a few times. V usage is TRBV20-1 and J usage is TRBJ2-1, with 7 bases matching TRBD2. Per germline, CDR1 DFQATT and CDR2 SNEGSKA (reference sequence). The V gene end was trimmed by 4 bases and the J gene end by 2 bases; junction bases not matched to a gene: 11. The CDR3 runs 16 residues. CDR3 residues: CSANGGSSGPYNEQFF. CDR3 nucleotide sequence: TGCAGTGCTAATGGGGGGTCTAGCGGCCCCTACAATGAGCAGTTCTTC.

This clonotype was detected only a few times. The chain combines TRBV29-1 with TRBJ2-2, with 7 bases identical to TRBD2. Trimming cost V 3 bases and J 3 bases; bases outside gene matches: 7. CDR3 length equals 15 residues. CDR1 is SQVTM and CDR2 is ANQGSEA in the germline V gene. The CDR3 nucleotides read TGCAGCGTTGAGGACCCTGGGAGGGACACCGGGGAGCTGTTTTTT. Translating it yields CSVEDPGRDTGELFF.

This clonotype appeared many times. The chain joins TRBV29-1 to TRBJ1-2; TRBD1 matches at 7 bases. This CDR3 is built from 14 residues. CDR1 and CDR2 from the germline V gene are SQVTM and ANQGSEA. Losses at the gene ends were 6 bases for V and 4 bases for J; bases not matched to a gene: 11. The CDR3 loop reads CSVTPGGGPYGYTF. The DNA for the CDR3 is TGCAGCGTGACCCCGGGAGGGGGCCCCTATGGCTACACCTTC.

This clonotype was recorded many times. The chain employs TRBV18 and TRBJ2-7; TRBD1 agrees at 7 bases. The CDR3 covers 13 residues. Germline CDR1 KGHSH, CDR2 LQKENI. The trim removed 5 bases at V and 0 bases at J, leaving 1 base unmatched. The DNA for the CDR3 is TGTGCCAGCTCAAGGGACAGCTCCTACGAGCAGTACTTC. Translation: CASSRDSSYEQYF.

A few counts support this clonotype. The rearrangement joins TRBV13 to TRBJ2-3; 10 positions agree with TRBD2. The CDR3 is made up of 15 amino acids. CDR1 and CDR2 from the germline V gene are PRHDT and FYEKMQ (reference sequence). The V gene end was trimmed by 5 bases and the J gene end by 7 bases; junction bases not matched to a gene: 9. The DNA of the CDR3 is TGTGCCAGCAGCCCCGAGCGGGGGGGCCGCAATACGCAGTATTTT. Translated, it gives CASSPERGGRNTQYF.

The V gene is TRBV7-6, the J gene TRBJ2-7; D is tentatively TRBD1 or TRBD2 (6 bases each). Trimming removed 2 bases from V and 1 base from J, with 12 bases in between. Germline loops: CDR1 SGHVS, CDR2 FNYEAQ. The CDR3 totals 15 residues. The CDR3 here is CASSLRQGTSYEQYF. CDR3 DNA: TGTGCCAGCAGCTTACGGCAGGGGACTTCCTACGAGCAGTACTTC.

This sequence joins TRBV7-9 and TRBJ2-1, with no clear D. The CDR3 loop spans 14 amino acids. V lost 6 bases and J 10 bases, leaving 19 bases between the germline ends. CDR1 and CDR2 from the germline V gene are SEHNR and FQNEAQ (reference sequence). The CDR3 bases are TGTGCCAGCAGTCCCGCGGCGGCGGTAAGGGAGCAGTTCTTC. It specifies CASSPAAAVREQFF.

The V and J genes are TRBV24-1 and TRBJ2-2, with TRBD1 identical over 7 bases. Germline V gives CDR1 KGHDR, CDR2 SFDVKD. The CDR3 sequence is 17 residues long. Trimming at V came to 4 bases and at J to 0 bases, leaving 7 bases not matched to a gene. The CDR3 loop reads CATSDLRQGANTGELFF. CDR3 coding DNA: TGTGCCACCAGTGACCTTCGACAGGGAGCGAACACCGGGGAGCTGTTTTTT.

This clonotype was recorded at least ten times. The chain uses TRBV7-9 and TRBJ1-2; D gene ambiguous. CDR3 length: 13 amino acids. Trimming left V 8 bases short and J 8 bases short, with 18 bases between. CDR1 SEHNR and CDR2 FQNEAQ come from the germline V gene (reference sequence). The CDR3 reads CASASVRVGGYTF. As DNA, the CDR3 is TGTGCCAGCGCCTCAGTGAGGGTCGGCGGCTACACCTTC.

The V gene is TRBV11-2, the J gene TRBJ2-2; 7 bases match TRBD2. Germline V gene lookup returns CDR1 SGHAT and CDR2 FQNNGV. The junction had 7 bases not matched to a gene; V was cut back by 5 bases and J by 4 bases. The CDR3 totals 15 residues. The CDR3 DNA follows: TGTGCCAGCAGCCCACTTAGCGGGTTCACCGGGGAGCTGTTTTTT. It yields the protein CASSPLSGFTGELFF.